Described below is a single TCR beta chain sequence and its context. Germline V gives CDR1 WNHNN, CDR2 SYGVQD (reference sequence). The CDR3 sequence is 15 residues long. Trimming took off 3 bases at V and 1 base at J, with 13 bases between the two ends. The source of the sample is a study of blood T cell repertoires in COVID-19. Per the study methods: Estimated nucleated cell counts came from reference gene primer amplification. The method was immunoSEQ multiplex PCR; TCRdb's version includes in-frame clones alone and lacks a portion of them. The V and J calls and clone size come from that table; D and trimming were worked out from the DNA. Among tens of thousands of clones listed, around 67% were seen once.

The chain joins TRBV10-1 to TRBJ2-7; D perhaps matches TRBD1 (6 bases). Source material: peripheral blood. The sequence derives from a woman aged 45 to 65 with active or convalescent COVID-19. This CDR3 is CASSEGQGPSYEQYF. The CDR3 coding sequence is TGCGCCAGCAGTGAAGGGCAGGGGCCTTCCTACGAGCAGTACTTC.